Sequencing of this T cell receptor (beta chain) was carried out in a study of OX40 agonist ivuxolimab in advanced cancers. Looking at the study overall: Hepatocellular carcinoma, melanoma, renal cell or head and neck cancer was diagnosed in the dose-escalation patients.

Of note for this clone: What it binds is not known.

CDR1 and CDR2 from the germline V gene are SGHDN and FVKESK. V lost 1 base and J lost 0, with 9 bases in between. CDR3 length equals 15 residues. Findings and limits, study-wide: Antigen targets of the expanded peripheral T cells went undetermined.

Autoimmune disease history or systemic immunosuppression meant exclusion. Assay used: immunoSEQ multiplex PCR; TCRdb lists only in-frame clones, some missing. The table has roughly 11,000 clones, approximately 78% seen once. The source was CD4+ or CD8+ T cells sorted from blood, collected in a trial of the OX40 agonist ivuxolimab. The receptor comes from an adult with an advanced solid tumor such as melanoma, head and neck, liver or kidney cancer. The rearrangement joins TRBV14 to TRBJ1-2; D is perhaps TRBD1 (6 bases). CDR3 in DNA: TGTGCCAGCAGCCAAGTTGACAGGCCTAACTATGGCTACACCTTC. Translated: CASSQVDRPNYGYTF. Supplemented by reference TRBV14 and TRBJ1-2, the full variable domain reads EAGVTQFPSHSVIEKGQTVTLRCDPISGHDNLYWYRRVMGKEIKFLLHFVKESKQDESGMPNNRFLAERTGGTYSTLKVQPAELEDSGVYFCASSQVDRPNYGYTFGSGTRLTVV.